A selection of T cell receptor beta chains follows, all from one sample in a study of shared clonotypes between healthy human individuals. Clones were sequenced by immunoSEQ multiplex PCR, and TCRdb holds only the in-frame ones, with some missing. The sample contains about 2.2 million clones, over 85% of which appear only once. Sequencing was performed on naive CD8+ T cells from PBMCs. The receptors originated from a man between 18 and 35 years old in good health. Some clones in this sample may be carry-over from other donors' samples. The CDR3 runs from the conserved cysteine through the conserved F or W. D genes are given only for firm matches. Clone size is given for some rows only: seen once, a few or many times, or a class if the clone is expanded.

j_gene | v_gene | d_gene | abundance | CDR3aa | CDR3nt
TRBJ2-7 | TRBV7-6 | NA | NA | CASSLGGTHYEQYF | TGTGCCAGCAGCTTAGGCGGGACACACTACGAGCAGTACTTC
TRBJ2-7 | TRBV6-1 | NA | NA | CASSEGRGGYEQYF | TGTGCCAGCAGTGAAGGGCGGGGAGGCTACGAGCAGTACTTC
TRBJ1-3 | TRBV29-1 | NA | NA | CSVELVAALPTGNTIYF | TGCAGCGTTGAACTTGTGGCGGCCCTCCCCACGGGAAACACCATATATTTT
TRBJ2-1 | TRBV6-4 | NA | NA | CASSRTMGNEQFF | TGTGCCAGCAGTCGGACTATGGGCAATGAGCAGTTCTTC
TRBJ2-7 | TRBV27 | NA | NA | CASSFSASYEQYF | TGTGCCAGCAGTTTCTCAGCCTCCTACGAGCAGTACTTC
TRBJ2-7 | TRBV4-3 | NA | NA | CASSQGALGTISSYEQYF | TGCGCCAGCAGCCAAGGTGCGCTCGGGACGATATCTAGCTACGAGCAGTACTTC
TRBJ2-1 | TRBV14 | TRBD2 | NA | CASSLTLGTSGRDRNEQFF | TGTGCCAGCAGCCTCACCCTCGGGACTAGCGGGAGAGATAGGAATGAGCAGTTCTTC
TRBJ2-2 | TRBV19 | NA | NA | CASSIDRWGTGELFF | TGTGCCAGTAGTATAGACCGGTGGGGAACCGGGGAGCTGTTTTTT
TRBJ1-5 | TRBV27 | NA | few | CASGPLWGGNQPQHF | TGTGCCAGCGGACCCCTGTGGGGGGGCAATCAGCCCCAGCATTTT
TRBJ1-2 | TRBV9 | NA | once | CASSEELKGYGYTF | TGTGCCAGCAGCGAAGAACTCAAAGGGTATGGCTACACCTTC
TRBJ2-1 | TRBV5-4 | NA | NA | CASSFDNEQFF | TGTGCCAGCAGCTTCGACAATGAGCAGTTCTTC
TRBJ2-2 | TRBV29-1 | TRBD2 | NA | CSVSGTRPGELFF | TGCAGCGTGTCCGGGACTAGGCCCGGGGAGCTGTTTTTT
TRBJ2-7 | TRBV29-1 | TRBD1 | NA | CSVDNRGEQYF | TGCAGCGTTGATAACAGGGGCGAGCAGTACTTC
TRBJ2-7 | TRBV5-8 | NA | NA | CASSHLSSFEQYF | TGTGCCAGCAGCCATCTATCCTCTTTCGAGCAGTACTTC
TRBJ1-2 | TRBV27 | NA | NA | CASSLSQTGGGYTF | TGTGCCAGCAGTTTATCACAGACCGGGGGTGGCTACACCTTC
TRBJ1-2 | TRBV11-2 | NA | NA | CASSLDYRERHGYTF | TGTGCCAGCAGCTTAGATTACAGGGAAAGACATGGCTACACCTTC
TRBJ2-3 | TRBV19 | NA | NA | CASSTLALRRGTDTQYF | TGTGCCAGTAGTACTTTGGCCTTAAGGAGGGGCACAGATACGCAGTATTTT
TRBJ1-5 | TRBV28 | NA | NA | CASSFIRSDQPQHF | TGTGCCAGCAGTTTTATTAGGAGCGATCAGCCCCAGCATTTT
TRBJ1-1 | TRBV27 | NA | NA | CASSSIGSNTEAFF | TGTGCCAGCAGTTCCATCGGGAGTAACACTGAAGCTTTCTTT
TRBJ2-1 | TRBV6-6 | NA | NA | CASSYSRGGRNEQFF | TGTGCCAGCAGTTACTCGCGGGGAGGTCGCAATGAGCAGTTCTTC
TRBJ2-1 | TRBV4-1 | NA | NA | CASSQVGRDNEQFF | TGCGCCAGCAGCCAAGTCGGAAGAGACAATGAGCAGTTCTTC
TRBJ2-1 | TRBV11-3 | TRBD2 | NA | CASSGGRASYNEQFF | TGTGCCAGCAGCGGCGGGAGGGCCTCCTACAATGAGCAGTTCTTC
TRBJ2-2 | TRBV28 | TRBD2 | NA | CASGHTSLASSGKNTGELFF | TGTGCCAGCGGTCATACCTCTCTCGCTTCAAGCGGGAAAAACACCGGGGAGCTGTTTTTT
TRBJ2-1 | TRBV9 | NA | NA | CASSTGPAYNEQFF | TGTGCCAGCAGCACAGGTCCCGCCTACAATGAGCAGTTCTTC
TRBJ2-2 | TRBV7-9 | TRBD2 | once | CASSPNLAGGTGELFF | TGTGCCAGCAGCCCTAATCTAGCGGGCGGCACCGGGGAGCTGTTTTTT
TRBJ2-6 | TRBV21-1 | NA | NA | CASSKAGTGKRGANVLTF | TGTGCCAGCAGCAAAGCCGGGACAGGGAAGAGGGGGGCCAACGTCCTGACTTTC
TRBJ2-5 | TRBV9 | TRBD2 | NA | CASSAGTSGSRGETQYF | TGTGCCAGCAGCGCTGGGACTAGCGGGAGTCGAGGGGAGACCCAGTACTTC
TRBJ1-2 | TRBV28 | NA | NA | CASSLSGQVNYGYTF | TGTGCCAGCAGTTTATCGGGGCAGGTCAACTATGGCTACACCTTC
TRBJ1-1 | TRBV15 | NA | NA | CATSRAPGGSVNTEAFF | TGTGCCACCAGCAGAGCCCCGGGGGGCAGCGTGAACACTGAAGCTTTCTTT
TRBJ2-5 | TRBV28 | NA | NA | CASRGLEETQYF | TGTGCCAGCAGGGGTCTGGAGGAGACCCAGTACTTC
TRBJ1-5 | TRBV10-3 | TRBD1 | NA | CAISDPGDRGGQPQHF | TGTGCCATCAGTGACCCAGGGGACAGAGGGGGTCAGCCCCAGCATTTT
TRBJ1-5 | TRBV4-1 | NA | NA | CASSQEEGMEQPQHF | TGCGCCAGCAGCCAAGAAGAAGGGATGGAGCAGCCCCAGCATTTT
TRBJ2-7 | TRBV11-2 | NA | once | CASSLDRASEQYF | TGTGCCAGCAGCTTAGATCGAGCCTCTGAGCAGTACTTC
TRBJ2-7 | TRBV6-5 | NA | NA | CASSYGPYEQYF | TGTGCCAGCAGCTATGGGCCTTACGAGCAGTACTTC
TRBJ2-7 | TRBV25-1 | TRBD1 | NA | CASSDPGQGVPEQYF | TGTGCCAGCAGTGATCCCGGACAGGGTGTCCCCGAGCAGTACTTC
TRBJ1-5 | TRBV7-9 | NA | few | CASSPLGAVAQHF | TGTGCCAGCAGCCCCTTAGGGGCCGTGGCCCAGCATTTT
TRBJ2-7 | TRBV13 | NA | NA | CASSLARENSYEQYF | TGTGCCAGCAGCTTAGCTAGGGAGAACTCCTACGAGCAGTACTTC
TRBJ2-5 | TRBV5-8 | TRBD1 | NA | CASSWMGQGVETQYF | TGTGCCAGCAGCTGGATGGGACAGGGAGTCGAGACCCAGTACTTC
TRBJ2-7 | TRBV5-4 | NA | NA | CASSFGGSYEQYF | TGTGCCAGCAGCTTTGGGGGGAGCTACGAGCAGTACTTC
TRBJ2-1 | TRBV14 | NA | NA | CASSLASHEQFF | TGTGCCAGCAGCTTAGCTTCCCATGAGCAGTTCTTC
TRBJ2-7 | TRBV15 | NA | NA | CATSRDGGAEEQYF | TGTGCCACCAGCAGAGATGGCGGGGCTGAGGAGCAGTACTTC
TRBJ1-5 | TRBV2 | TRBD1 | NA | CASKVTGDSNQPQHF | TGTGCCAGCAAAGTCACAGGGGATAGCAATCAGCCCCAGCATTTT
TRBJ1-2 | TRBV28 | NA | once | CASSLTPAGWGRYGYTF | TGTGCCAGCAGTTTAACTCCGGCAGGGTGGGGGAGGTATGGCTACACCTTC
TRBJ2-4 | TRBV2 | TRBD1 | NA | CASSESYRGVPKNIQYF | TGTGCCAGCAGTGAAAGTTACAGGGGCGTTCCCAAAAACATTCAGTACTTC
TRBJ2-5 | TRBV19 | TRBD1 | NA | CASSFKDRGPETQYF | TGTGCCAGTAGTTTTAAAGACAGGGGGCCAGAGACCCAGTACTTC
TRBJ1-1 | TRBV29-1 | TRBD1 | few | CSVEGDREWDTEAFF | TGCAGCGTTGAGGGGGACAGGGAGTGGGACACTGAAGCTTTCTTT